The entry that follows covers one TCR beta chain sequence. This sample was taken from a study of cytomegalovirus exposure and HLA in healthy donors. The PCR made use of 60 Vbeta and 13 Jbeta primers. The assay was immunoSEQ multiplex PCR, and TCRdb's table has in-frame clones only and misses some. This table holds about 180,000 clones, 70% to 80% found once. Germline V gene data show CDR1 as SQVTM and CDR2 as ANQGSEA. The V gene end was trimmed by 5 bases and the J gene end by 0 bases; junction bases not matched to a gene: 5. CDR3 length equals 15 residues. This TCR derives from a man between 18 and 29 years old in good health and CMV-seronegative. The sequencing input was PBMCs. The chain combines TRBV29-1 with TRBJ2-1; the match to TRBD2 covers 9 bases. The CDR3: CSVPGLAISYNEQFF. CDR3 nucleotides: TGCAGCGTTCCCGGACTAGCGATCTCCTACAATGAGCAGTTCTTC.